These 4 T cell receptor beta chains share one sample of origin, sequenced in a study of OX40 agonist ivuxolimab in advanced cancers. Method: immunoSEQ multiplex PCR; TCRdb's copy keeps in-frame clones and lacks some. This sample has 60,000 to 85,000 clones; approximately 87% occur once, and the top ten carry roughly 7%. Source: CD4+ or CD8+ T cells sorted from blood, taken in a trial of the OX40 agonist ivuxolimab. The receptors shown here come from an adult with an advanced solid tumor such as melanoma, head and neck, liver or kidney cancer.

This clone showed up many times. The chain combines TRBV29-1 with TRBJ1-1; D is unclear. The CDR3 sequence is 11 residues long. The V and J ends lost 6 bases and 4 bases respectively, with 9 bases between them. Germline loops: CDR1 SQVTM, CDR2 ANQGSEA. CDR3 residues: CSVQTPTEAFF. CDR3 in DNA: TGCAGCGTGCAAACACCCACTGAAGCTTTCTTT.

The CDR3 protein is CASSDQSLAKNIQYF. The CDR3 coding sequence is TGTGCCAGTAGTGACCAGAGCCTAGCCAAAAACATTCAGTACTTC. The chain is built from TRBV19 and TRBJ2-4; D is unclear. The germline V gene has CDR1 LNHDA and CDR2 SQIVND (reference sequence). CDR3 length: 15 amino acids. Trimming took off 5 bases at V and 0 bases at J, with 11 bases between the two ends.

This clone was detected once. This sequence joins TRBV4-1 and TRBJ2-5, with TRBD2 identical over 12 bases. The last part of the DNA fits TRBJ2-7 better; the J call may be wrong. Germline-derived CDR1 and CDR2 are MGHRA and YSYEKL. This CDR3 is 18 amino acids long. CDR3 sequence (DNA): TGCGCCAGCAGCCAAGGCAGACTAGCGGGAGCCTCCTCCTACGAGCAGTACTTC. Protein sequence: CASSQGRLAGASSYEQYF.

As to this clone: At one of its ends the junction is not consistent with the germline gene, which may arise from a read error. This rearrangement joins TRBV5-1 to TRBJ1-2; TRBD1 matches 9 bases. CDR3 length: 15 residues. CDR1 is SGHRS and CDR2 is YFSETQ in the germline V gene. The CDR3 sequence: CASTLIPQGADGYTF. In nucleotides, the CDR3 is TGCGCCAGCACCTTGATTCCACAGGGGGCAGATGGCTACACCTTC.